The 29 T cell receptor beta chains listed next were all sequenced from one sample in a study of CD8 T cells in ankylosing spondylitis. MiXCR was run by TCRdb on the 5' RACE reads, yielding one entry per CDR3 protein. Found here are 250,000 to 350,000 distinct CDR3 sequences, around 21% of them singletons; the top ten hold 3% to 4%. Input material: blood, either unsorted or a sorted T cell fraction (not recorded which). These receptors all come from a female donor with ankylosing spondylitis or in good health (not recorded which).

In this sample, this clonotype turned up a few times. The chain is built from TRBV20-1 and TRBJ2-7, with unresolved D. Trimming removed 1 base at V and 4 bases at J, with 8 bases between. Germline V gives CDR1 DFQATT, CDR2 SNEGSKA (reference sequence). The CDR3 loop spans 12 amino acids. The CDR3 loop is CSARALVYEQYF. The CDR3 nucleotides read TGCAGTGCTAGAGCACTCGTTTACGAGCAGTACTTC.

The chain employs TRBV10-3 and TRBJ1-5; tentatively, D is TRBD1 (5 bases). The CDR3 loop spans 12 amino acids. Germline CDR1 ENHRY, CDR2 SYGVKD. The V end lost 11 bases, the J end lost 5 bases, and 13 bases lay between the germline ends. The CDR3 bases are TGTGCCGCCCAGGGTAAGGATCAGCCCCAGCATTTT. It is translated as CAAQGKDQPQHF.

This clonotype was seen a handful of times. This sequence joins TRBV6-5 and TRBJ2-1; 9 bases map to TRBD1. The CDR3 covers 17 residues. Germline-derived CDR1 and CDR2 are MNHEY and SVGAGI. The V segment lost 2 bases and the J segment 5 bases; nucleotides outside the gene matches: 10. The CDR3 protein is CASSYNWGTGPNNEQFF. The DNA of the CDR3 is TGTGCCAGCAGTTACAACTGGGGGACAGGGCCAAACAATGAGCAGTTCTTC.

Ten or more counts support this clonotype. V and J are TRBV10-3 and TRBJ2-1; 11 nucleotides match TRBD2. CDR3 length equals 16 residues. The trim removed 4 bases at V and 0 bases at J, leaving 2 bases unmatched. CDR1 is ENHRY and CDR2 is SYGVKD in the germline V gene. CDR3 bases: TGTGCCATCAGTGTTACTAGCGGGGGCTCCTACAATGAGCAGTTCTTC. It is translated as CAISVTSGGSYNEQFF.

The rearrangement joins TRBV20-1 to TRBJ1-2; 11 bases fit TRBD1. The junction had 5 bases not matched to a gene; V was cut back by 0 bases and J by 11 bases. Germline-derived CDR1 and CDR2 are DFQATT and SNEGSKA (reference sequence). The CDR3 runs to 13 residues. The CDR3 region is CSARDIWDRGYTF. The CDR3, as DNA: TGCAGTGCTAGAGATATTTGGGACAGGGGGTACACCTTC.

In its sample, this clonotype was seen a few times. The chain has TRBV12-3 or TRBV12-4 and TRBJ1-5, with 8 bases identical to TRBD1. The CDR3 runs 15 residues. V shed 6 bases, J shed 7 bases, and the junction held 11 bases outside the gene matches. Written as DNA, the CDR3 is TGTGCCAGCAGCTCAGGACAGGGTCGGAGGCAGCCCCAGCATTTT. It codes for CASSSGQGRRQPQHF.

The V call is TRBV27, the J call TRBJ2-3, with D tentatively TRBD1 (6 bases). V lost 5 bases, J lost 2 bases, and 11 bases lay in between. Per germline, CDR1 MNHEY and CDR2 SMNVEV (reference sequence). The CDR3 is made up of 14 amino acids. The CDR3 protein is CASSIQGYTDTQYF. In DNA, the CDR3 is TGTGCCAGCAGTATACAGGGCTACACAGATACGCAGTATTTT.

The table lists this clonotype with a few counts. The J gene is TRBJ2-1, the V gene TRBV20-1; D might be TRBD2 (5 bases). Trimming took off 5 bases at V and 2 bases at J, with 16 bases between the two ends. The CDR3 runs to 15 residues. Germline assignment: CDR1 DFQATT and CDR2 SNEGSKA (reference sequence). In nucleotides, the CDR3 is TGCAGTGCTGAAAGTGGGAGTACGACCTACAATGAGCAGTTCTTC. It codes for CSAESGSTTYNEQFF.

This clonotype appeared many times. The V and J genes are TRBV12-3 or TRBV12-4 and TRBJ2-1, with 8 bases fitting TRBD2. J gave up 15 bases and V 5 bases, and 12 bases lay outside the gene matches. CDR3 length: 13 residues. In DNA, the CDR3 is TGTGCCAGCAGTGCCGAATCCGGGACTAGGGTGTTCTTC. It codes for CASSAESGTRVFF.

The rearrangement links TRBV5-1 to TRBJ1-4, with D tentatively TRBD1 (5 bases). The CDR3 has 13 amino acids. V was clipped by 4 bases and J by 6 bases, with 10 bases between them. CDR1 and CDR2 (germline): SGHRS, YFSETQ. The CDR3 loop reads CASSVDSDEKLFF. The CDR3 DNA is TGCGCCAGCAGCGTCGACAGTGATGAAAAACTGTTTTTT.

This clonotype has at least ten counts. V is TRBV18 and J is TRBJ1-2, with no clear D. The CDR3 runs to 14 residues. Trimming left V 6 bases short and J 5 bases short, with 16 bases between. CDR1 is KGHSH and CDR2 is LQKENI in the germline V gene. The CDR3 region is CASSPGFKKYGYTF. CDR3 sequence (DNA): TGTGCCAGCTCGCCCGGGTTCAAAAAGTATGGCTACACCTTC.

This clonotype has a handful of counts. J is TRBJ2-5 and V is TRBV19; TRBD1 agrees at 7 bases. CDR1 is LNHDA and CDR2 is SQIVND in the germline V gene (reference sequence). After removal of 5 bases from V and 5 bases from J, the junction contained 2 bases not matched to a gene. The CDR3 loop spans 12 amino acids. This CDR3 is CASSQGVETQYF. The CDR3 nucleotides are TGTGCCAGTAGTCAGGGGGTGGAGACCCAGTACTTC.

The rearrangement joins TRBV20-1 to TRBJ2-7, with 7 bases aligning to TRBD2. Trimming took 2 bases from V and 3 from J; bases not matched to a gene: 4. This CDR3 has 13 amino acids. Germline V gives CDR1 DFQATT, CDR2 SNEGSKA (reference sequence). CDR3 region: CSARPSGLYEQYF. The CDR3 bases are TGCAGTGCTAGACCTAGCGGACTCTACGAGCAGTACTTC.

The CDR3, as DNA: TGTGCCAGCAGTTTCGTCGGTCTCACCGGGGAGCTGTTTTTT. It encodes CASSFVGLTGELFF. J is TRBJ2-2 and V is TRBV12-3 or TRBV12-4; D not resolved. V dropped 3 bases and J dropped 4 bases, with 9 bases sitting between them. The CDR3 totals 14 residues.

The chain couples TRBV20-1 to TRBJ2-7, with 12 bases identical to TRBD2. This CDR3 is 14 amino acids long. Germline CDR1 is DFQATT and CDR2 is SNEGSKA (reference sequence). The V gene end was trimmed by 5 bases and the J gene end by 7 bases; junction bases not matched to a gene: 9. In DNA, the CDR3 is TGCAGTGCTCGCCGACTAGCGGGAGTCTGGGAGCAGTACTTC. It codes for CSARRLAGVWEQYF.

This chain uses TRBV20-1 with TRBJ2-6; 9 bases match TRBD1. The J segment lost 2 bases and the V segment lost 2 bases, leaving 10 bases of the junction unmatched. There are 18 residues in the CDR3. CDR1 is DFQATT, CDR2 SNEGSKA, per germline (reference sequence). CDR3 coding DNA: TGCAGTGCTAGACCAATCCGGAGACAGGGGGCTGGGGCCAACGTCCTGACTTTC. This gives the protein CSARPIRRQGAGANVLTF.

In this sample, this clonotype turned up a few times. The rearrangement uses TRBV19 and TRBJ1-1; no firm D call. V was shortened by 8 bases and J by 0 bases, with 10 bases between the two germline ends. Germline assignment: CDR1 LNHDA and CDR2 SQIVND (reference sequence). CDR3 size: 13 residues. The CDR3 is CASGEEMNTEAFF. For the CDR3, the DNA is TGTGCCAGTGGGGAGGAGATGAACACTGAAGCTTTCTTT.

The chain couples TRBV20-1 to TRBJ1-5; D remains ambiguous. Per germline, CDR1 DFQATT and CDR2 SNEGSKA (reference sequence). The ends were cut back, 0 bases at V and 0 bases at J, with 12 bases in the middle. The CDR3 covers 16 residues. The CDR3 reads CSARDHTDNSNQPQHF. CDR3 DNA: TGCAGTGCTAGAGATCACACGGATAATAGCAATCAGCCCCAGCATTTT.

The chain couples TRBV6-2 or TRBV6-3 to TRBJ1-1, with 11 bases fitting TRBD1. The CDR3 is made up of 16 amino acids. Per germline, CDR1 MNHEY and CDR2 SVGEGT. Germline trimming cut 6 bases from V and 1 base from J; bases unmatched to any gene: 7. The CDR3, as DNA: TGTGCCAGCAGCCCTTGGACAGGGGGCCGGAACACTGAAGCTTTCTTT. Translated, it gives CASSPWTGGRNTEAFF.

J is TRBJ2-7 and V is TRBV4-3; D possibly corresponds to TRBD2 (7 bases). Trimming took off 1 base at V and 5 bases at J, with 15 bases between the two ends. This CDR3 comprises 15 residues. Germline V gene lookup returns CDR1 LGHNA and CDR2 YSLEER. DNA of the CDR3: TGCGCCAGCAGCCAAGGGAGCGGGACAATTCACGAGCAGTACTTC. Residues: CASSQGSGTIHEQYF.

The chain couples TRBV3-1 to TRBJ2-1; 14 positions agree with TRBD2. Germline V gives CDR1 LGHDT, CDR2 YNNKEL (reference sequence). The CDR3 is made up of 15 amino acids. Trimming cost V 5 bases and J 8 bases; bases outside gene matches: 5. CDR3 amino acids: CASSVRLAGGYEQFF. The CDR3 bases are TGTGCCAGCAGCGTTCGACTAGCGGGAGGGTATGAGCAGTTCTTC.

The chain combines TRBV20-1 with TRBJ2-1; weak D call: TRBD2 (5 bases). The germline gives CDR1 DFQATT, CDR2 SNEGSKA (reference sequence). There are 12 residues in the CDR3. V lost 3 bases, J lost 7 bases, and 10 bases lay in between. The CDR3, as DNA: TGCAGTGCTAGCGGGATCTTAAATGAGCAGTTCTTC. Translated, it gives CSASGILNEQFF.

The CDR3 sequence is CASSLGTRSSYEQYF. As DNA, the CDR3 is TGTGCCAGCAGCTTAGGGACCCGAAGCTCCTACGAGCAGTACTTC. The chain combines TRBV7-2 with TRBJ2-7; the D is unclear. This CDR3 is 15 amino acids long. V was cut by 1 base and J by 0 bases, with 10 bases left in between. Germline V gene data show CDR1 as SGHTA and CDR2 as FQGNSA.

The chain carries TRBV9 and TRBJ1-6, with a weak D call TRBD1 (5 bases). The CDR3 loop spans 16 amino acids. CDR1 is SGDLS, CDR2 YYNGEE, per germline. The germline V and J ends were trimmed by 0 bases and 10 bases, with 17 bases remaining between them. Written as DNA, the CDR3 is TGTGCCAGCAGCGTAGGCCCTGAAAGGGGACCATCACCCCTCCACTTT. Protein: CASSVGPERGPSPLHF.

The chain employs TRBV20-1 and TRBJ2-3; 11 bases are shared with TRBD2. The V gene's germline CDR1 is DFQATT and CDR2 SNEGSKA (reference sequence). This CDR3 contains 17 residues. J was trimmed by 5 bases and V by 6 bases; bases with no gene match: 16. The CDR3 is CSARLPGLAESRDTQYF. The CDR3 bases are TGCAGTGCACGTCTACCGGGACTAGCGGAGTCCAGAGATACGCAGTATTTT.

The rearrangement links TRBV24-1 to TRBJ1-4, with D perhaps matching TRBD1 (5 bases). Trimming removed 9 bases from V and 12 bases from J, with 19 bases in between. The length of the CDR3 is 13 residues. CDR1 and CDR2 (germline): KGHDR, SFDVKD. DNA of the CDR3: TGTGCCACCTTTTTAAATGGGGCGAAGGAACTGTTTTTT. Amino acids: CATFLNGAKELFF.

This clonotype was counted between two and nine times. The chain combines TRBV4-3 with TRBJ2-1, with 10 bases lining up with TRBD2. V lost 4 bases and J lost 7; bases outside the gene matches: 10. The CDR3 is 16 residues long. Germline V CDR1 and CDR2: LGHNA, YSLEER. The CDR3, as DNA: TGCGCCAGCAGCCCGGGGGCTAGCGGGAGTAGAAATGAGCAGTTCTTC. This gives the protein CASSPGASGSRNEQFF.

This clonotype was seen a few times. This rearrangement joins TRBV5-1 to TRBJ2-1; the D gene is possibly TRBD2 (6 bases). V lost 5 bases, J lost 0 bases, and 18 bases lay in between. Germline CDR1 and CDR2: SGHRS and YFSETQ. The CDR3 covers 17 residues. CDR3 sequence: CASSFYPDGSSYNEQFF. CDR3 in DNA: TGCGCCAGCAGTTTCTACCCCGACGGGAGCTCCTACAATGAGCAGTTCTTC.

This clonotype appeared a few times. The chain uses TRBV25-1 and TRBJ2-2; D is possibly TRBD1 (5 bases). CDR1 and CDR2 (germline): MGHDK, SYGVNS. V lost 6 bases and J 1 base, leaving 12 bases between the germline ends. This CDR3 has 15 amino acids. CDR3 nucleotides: TGTGCCAGCAGGGGGCCCCCGGGGAACACCGGGGAGCTGTTTTTT. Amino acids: CASRGPPGNTGELFF.